Following are 27 T cell receptor beta chains from one sample sequenced in a study of T cell changes during pregnancy in multiple sclerosis. Sequencing used immunoSEQ multiplex PCR; TCRdb keeps in-frame clones, though not all of them. Among 60,000 to 85,000 clones listed, about 94% were seen once. This specimen was peripheral blood, taken in the third trimester of pregnancy. These receptors all come from a female donor with multiple sclerosis, enrolled in a pregnancy study.

The chain joins TRBV7-3 to TRBJ1-1, with 8 nucleotides matching TRBD1. V shed 3 bases, J shed 1 base, and the junction held 4 bases outside the gene matches. The CDR3 is 15 amino acids. Germline V CDR1 and CDR2: SGHTA, FQGTGA. The CDR3 loop is CASSFQGAGNTEAFF. The CDR3 DNA is TGTGCCAGCAGCTTTCAGGGGGCGGGGAACACTGAAGCTTTCTTT. Full variable domain (outside the CDR3, taken from reference TRBV7-3 and TRBJ1-1): GAGVSQTPSNKVTEKGKYVELRCDPISGHTALYWYRQSLGQGPEFLIYFQGTGAADDSGLPNDRFFAVRPEGSVSTLKIQRTERGDSAVYLCASSFQGAGNTEAFFGQGTRLTVV.

The rearrangement joins TRBV5-6 to TRBJ2-2; 7 bases are shared with TRBD1. The CDR3 is made up of 19 amino acids. Losses at the gene ends were 2 bases for V and 6 bases for J; bases not matched to a gene: 19. CDR1 is SGHDT, CDR2 YYEEEE, per germline. CDR3 in amino acids: CASSFLDRMSPYGPGELFF. The CDR3 bases are TGTGCCAGCAGCTTCTTGGACAGGATGTCTCCCTACGGTCCCGGGGAGCTGTTTTTT.

The chain couples TRBV18 to TRBJ1-4; maybe TRBD1 (6 bases). Trimming removed 4 bases from V and 4 bases from J, with 13 bases in between. Per the germline V gene, CDR1 is KGHSH and CDR2 is LQKENI. The CDR3 runs to 15 residues. The CDR3 region has the DNA TGTGCCAGCTCACTCCCGACAGGCCGTAATGAAAAACTGTTTTTT. Its translation: CASSLPTGRNEKLFF.

This sequence joins TRBV15 and TRBJ2-1; possibly TRBD2 for D (5 bases). V was cut by 6 bases and J by 6 bases, with 27 bases left in between. The CDR3 has 18 amino acids. The germline gives CDR1 LNHNV, CDR2 YYDKDF (reference sequence). The CDR3 nucleotides read TGTGCCACCAGGACCACGGGCCCCCCGGCCGGAGGCCGCAATGAGCAGTTCTTC. Its protein is CATRTTGPPAGGRNEQFF.

The chain employs TRBV5-1 and TRBJ1-3; 8 bases fit TRBD1. CDR3 length equals 15 residues. V lost 4 bases to trimming and J lost 2 bases; unmatched junction nucleotides: 5. Germline V gene data show CDR1 as SGHRS and CDR2 as YFSETQ. The CDR3 loop reads CASSRDRSTGNTIYF. CDR3 coding DNA: TGCGCCAGCAGCCGGGACAGGTCGACTGGAAACACCATATATTTT. The whole variable domain, filled in from reference TRBV5-1 and TRBJ1-3, reads KAGVTQTPRYLIKTRGQQVTLSCSPISGHRSVSWYQQTPGQGLQFLFEYFSETQRNKGNFPGRFSGRQFSNSRSEMNVSTLELGDSALYLCASSRDRSTGNTIYFGEGSWLTVV.

The V and J genes are TRBV7-2 and TRBJ2-7; the D gene is possibly TRBD1 (5 bases). Germline V CDR1 and CDR2: SGHTA, FQGNSA. Trimming left V 0 bases short and J 2 bases short, with 8 bases between. The length of the CDR3 is 14 residues. CDR3 coding DNA: TGTGCCAGCAGCTTAGCGCCAGGGACCTACGAGCAGTACTTC. Amino acid sequence: CASSLAPGTYEQYF.

The chain combines TRBV5-4 with TRBJ1-4; D gene uncertain. The CDR3 spans 12 residues. CDR1 is SGHNT and CDR2 is YYREEE in the germline V gene (reference sequence). Trimming cost V 0 bases and J 8 bases, with 5 bases left between them. The CDR3 nucleotides are TGTGCCAGCAGCTTGGGCAGGGAAAAACTGTTTTTT. This translates into CASSLGREKLFF. The whole variable domain, remainder taken from reference TRBV5-4 and TRBJ1-4, is ETGVTQSPTHLIKTRGQQVTLRCSSQSGHNTVSWYQQALGQGPQFIFQYYREEENGRGNFPPRFSGLQFPNYSSELNVNALELDDSALYLCASSLGREKLFFGSGTQLSVL.

J is TRBJ1-1 and V is TRBV5-1; D call uncertain. V was pared by 1 base and J by 3 bases, with 7 bases between. There are 13 residues in the CDR3. Germline CDR1 is SGHRS and CDR2 is YFSETQ. Here the CDR3 DNA reads TGCGCCAGCAGCTTGTCCGGAGACACTGAAGCTTTCTTT. It translates to CASSLSGDTEAFF. The full variable domain, in which reference TRBV5-1 and TRBJ1-1 provide the parts outside the CDR3, is KAGVTQTPRYLIKTRGQQVTLSCSPISGHRSVSWYQQTPGQGLQFLFEYFSETQRNKGNFPGRFSGRQFSNSRSEMNVSTLELGDSALYLCASSLSGDTEAFFGQGTRLTVV.

This chain links TRBV5-5 with TRBJ2-7; maybe TRBD1 (7 bases). Trimming took 2 bases from V and 7 from J, leaving 13 bases between them. CDR1 and CDR2 (germline): SGHKS, YYEKEE (reference sequence). The CDR3 is made up of 13 amino acids. The CDR3 loop reads CASSFEGAGEQYF. The CDR3 DNA reads as TGTGCCAGCAGCTTTGAGGGGGCGGGGGAGCAGTACTTC. Variable domain in full (rest from reference TRBV5-5 and TRBJ2-7): DAGVTQSPTHLIKTRGQQVTLRCSPISGHKSVSWYQQVLGQGPQFIFQYYEKEERGRGNFPDRFSARQFPNYSSELNVNALLLGDSALYLCASSFEGAGEQYFGPGTRLTVT.

Comment on this clone: The junction differs from germline at one of its ends, possibly a read error. V and J are TRBV7-7 and TRBJ2-7, with 9 bases lining up with TRBD1. Germline CDR1 SSHAT, CDR2 FNYEAQ (reference sequence). The CDR3 is 14 amino acids. The DNA for the CDR3 is TGTGCTAGCAGCCCCGGGACAGGGTCCTACGAGCAGTACTTC. Translated, it gives CASSPGTGSYEQYF. Full variable domain (rest looked up from reference TRBV7-7 and TRBJ2-7): GAGVSQSPRYKVTKRGQDVTLRCDPISSHATLYWYQQALGQGPEFLTYFNYEAQPDKSGLPSDRFSAERPEGSISTLTIQRTEQRDSAMYRCASSPGTGSYEQYFGPGTRLTVT.

CDR3 nucleotide sequence: TGTGCCAGCAGCTTGGGACAGGGTATCGACGTAACTGAAGCTTTCTTT. Translating it yields CASSLGQGIDVTEAFF. This chain uses TRBV5-4 with TRBJ1-1; 7 bases are a match to TRBD1. V lost 0 bases and J lost 5; bases outside the gene matches: 10. CDR1 and CDR2 from the germline V gene are SGHNT and YYREEE (reference sequence). The CDR3 covers 16 residues. The variable domain in full, completed from reference TRBV5-4 and TRBJ1-1, reads ETGVTQSPTHLIKTRGQQVTLRCSSQSGHNTVSWYQQALGQGPQFIFQYYREEENGRGNFPPRFSGLQFPNYSSELNVNALELDDSALYLCASSLGQGIDVTEAFFGQGTRLTVV.

The V call is TRBV6-5, the J call TRBJ2-1, with unresolved D. The CDR3 runs to 13 residues. The V end lost 8 bases, the J end lost 11 bases, and 19 bases lay between the germline ends. In germline, CDR1 is MNHEY, CDR2 SVGAGI. The CDR3 nucleotides are TGTGCCAGCTTATCCCCCCCCCAAGCTCAGCAGTTCTTC. This sequence encodes CASLSPPQAQQFF.

The chain has TRBV28 and TRBJ2-2; 7 bases match TRBD1. Germline trimming cut 3 bases from V and 4 bases from J; bases unmatched to any gene: 8. The CDR3 loop spans 16 amino acids. Looked up from germline, CDR1 is MDHEN and CDR2 is SYDVKM. CDR3 protein: CASSFYTGVGTGELFF. CDR3 DNA: TGTGCCAGCAGTTTCTACACAGGGGTGGGCACCGGGGAGCTGTTTTTT. Full variable domain (rest looked up from reference TRBV28 and TRBJ2-2): DVKVTQSSRYLVKRTGEKVFLECVQDMDHENMFWYRQDPGLGLRLIYFSYDVKMKEKGDIPEGYSVSREKKERFSLILESASTNQTSMYLCASSFYTGVGTGELFFGEGSRLTVL.

V usage is TRBV7-2 and J usage is TRBJ1-1; the D is unclear. CDR1 SGHTA and CDR2 FQGNSA come from the germline V gene. With 10 bases removed from V and 4 bases from J, the gap between germline ends came to 7 bases. The length of the CDR3 is 10 residues. This chain's CDR3 is CATSGTEAFF. In DNA form, the CDR3 reads TGTGCCACCTCGGGCACTGAAGCTTTCTTT.

This sequence joins TRBV7-3 and TRBJ2-3; D might be TRBD2 (7 bases). The V end lost 5 bases, the J end lost 6 bases, and 18 bases lay between the germline ends. Germline V gene lookup returns CDR1 SGHTA and CDR2 FQGTGA. This CDR3 has 15 residues. The CDR3 loop is CASSIGGVGRDTQYF. The DNA of the CDR3 is TGTGCCAGCAGCATAGGGGGGGTAGGTCGGGATACGCAGTATTTT. Drawing the rest from reference TRBV7-3 and TRBJ2-3, the complete variable domain is GAGVSQTPSNKVTEKGKYVELRCDPISGHTALYWYRQSLGQGPEFLIYFQGTGAADDSGLPNDRFFAVRPEGSVSTLKIQRTERGDSAVYLCASSIGGVGRDTQYFGPGTRLTVL.

The chain employs TRBV9 and TRBJ1-1; the match to TRBD1 covers 10 bases. Germline trimming cut 4 bases from V and 6 bases from J; bases unmatched to any gene: 6. The V gene's germline CDR1 is SGDLS and CDR2 YYNGEE. The CDR3 has 14 residues. The CDR3 reads CASSRTGGQAEAFF. CDR3 coding DNA: TGTGCCAGCAGCAGGACAGGGGGACAGGCTGAAGCTTTCTTT.

The CDR3 DNA sequence: TGTGCCAGCAGGATTGGGACAGGGGGCACAGATACGCAGTATTTT. Amino acid sequence: CASRIGTGGTDTQYF. This chain connects TRBV9 to TRBJ2-3; 10 positions match TRBD1. This CDR3 contains 15 residues. CDR1 is SGDLS, CDR2 YYNGEE, per germline. Trimming at V came to 5 bases and at J to 1 base, leaving 4 bases not matched to a gene.

V usage is TRBV6-6 and J usage is TRBJ2-7; possibly TRBD2 for D (5 bases). Germline CDR1 reads MNHNY; CDR2 reads SVGAGI (reference sequence). V was shortened by 8 bases and J by 1 base, with 15 bases between the two germline ends. This CDR3 region has 14 residues. Here the CDR3 DNA reads TGTGCCAGCCGCCTAGCCGGACCTTCCTACGAGCAGTACTTC. It encodes CASRLAGPSYEQYF.

This clone was counted once. The chain is built from TRBV7-2 and TRBJ1-2, with D unresolved. V was clipped by 5 bases and J by 8 bases, with 18 bases between them. The CDR3 consists of 14 residues. Germline lookup yields CDR1 SGHTA and CDR2 FQGNSA. CDR3 nucleotide sequence: TGTGCCAGCAGCCCCGGACTCCCCGGGTGGGGCTACACCTTC. It encodes CASSPGLPGWGYTF.

This chain joins TRBV7-2 and TRBJ2-2, with TRBD2 matching 7 bases. The CDR3 extends over 14 amino acids. V gave up 5 bases and J gave up 5 bases; unmatched junction bases: 5. Germline V gives CDR1 SGHTA, CDR2 FQGNSA. CDR3 region: CASSIPRETGELFF. The CDR3 coding sequence is TGTGCCAGCAGCATACCGCGGGAGACCGGGGAGCTGTTTTTT.

This chain joins TRBV6-6 and TRBJ2-5; 8 bases are shared with TRBD1. The CDR3 extends over 15 amino acids. The ends lost 3 bases at V and 1 base at J; junction bases unmatched: 4. Germline V gene sequence: CDR1 MNHNY, CDR2 SVGAGI (reference sequence). The CDR3 region has the DNA TGTGCCAGCAGTTATACCGGGACAGGCCAAGAGACCCAGTACTTC. Amino acid sequence: CASSYTGTGQETQYF.

V and J are TRBV10-3 and TRBJ2-1; 9 bases map to TRBD1. There are 14 residues in the CDR3. CDR1 and CDR2 (germline): ENHRY, SYGVKD. V lost 6 bases to trimming and J lost 8 bases; unmatched junction nucleotides: 8. CDR3 DNA sequence: TGTGCCATCAGCTCCGGGACAGGGTCGGATGAGCAGTTCTTC. Residues: CAISSGTGSDEQFF.

The V call is TRBV9, the J call TRBJ1-2; no clear D. With 0 bases removed from V and 0 bases from J, the gap between germline ends came to 6 bases. Germline V gene lookup returns CDR1 SGDLS and CDR2 YYNGEE. The CDR3 runs to 14 residues. CDR3 coding DNA: TGTGCCAGCAGCGTAGCCGGGGCTAACTATGGCTACACCTTC. Its translation is CASSVAGANYGYTF.

The chain joins TRBV11-2 to TRBJ2-5; no reliable D call. The V and J ends lost 4 bases and 4 bases respectively, with 7 bases between them. Germline CDR1 reads SGHAT; CDR2 reads FQNNGV. The CDR3 is made up of 12 amino acids. The CDR3 is CASSSSAETQYF. CDR3 DNA sequence: TGTGCCAGCAGCTCTAGTGCAGAGACCCAGTACTTC.

This CDR3 is CASRMSWLAGSWDEQFF. The CDR3 DNA sequence: TGTGCCAGCAGAATGTCGTGGCTAGCGGGATCTTGGGATGAGCAGTTCTTC. The chain joins TRBV5-8 to TRBJ2-1; 9 positions match TRBD2. The germline V gene has CDR1 SGHTS and CDR2 YDEGEE. V was pared by 5 bases and J by 8 bases, with 17 bases of the junction left unmatched. The CDR3 consists of 17 residues.

The gene calls are TRBV6-5 and TRBJ2-1, with TRBD1 as a possible D gene (5 bases). CDR1 is MNHEY, CDR2 SVGAGI, per germline. V lost 6 bases and J lost 2, with 11 bases in between. The CDR3 spans 14 residues. The CDR3 here is CASRNLDTYNEQFF. The CDR3 bases are TGTGCCAGCAGGAACTTGGACACCTACAATGAGCAGTTCTTC.

This sequence joins TRBV10-3 and TRBJ1-1; 7 bases align to TRBD1. V shed 6 bases and J 4 bases; nucleotides not matched to a gene: 8. There are 14 residues in the CDR3. In germline, CDR1 is ENHRY, CDR2 SYGVKD. CDR3 region: CAIRPTGWGTEAFF. For the CDR3, the DNA is TGTGCCATCAGGCCGACAGGGTGGGGCACTGAAGCTTTCTTT.